Reported below is one TCR beta chain. The entry originates in a study of blood T cell repertoires in COVID-19. Across the whole study: From the United States, Italy and Spain came samples of acute and convalescent COVID-19. PBMCs, B-cell-depleted T cells, or T cells provided the cDNA or gDNA that made up the material.

In the authors' methods: Amplification from reference gene primers served as the basis for estimated nucleated cell counts. Using immunoSEQ multiplex PCR, the repertoire was profiled, and TCRdb retains in-frame clones only, with some absent. That table is the source of V, J and clone size, and D and trimming were worked out from the DNA. The sample contains some 37,000 clones, about 88% of which appear only once. CDR1 is SGDLS and CDR2 is YYNGEE in the germline V gene. The CDR3 has 12 amino acids. V shed 3 bases and J 11 bases; nucleotides not matched to a gene: 5. Sequenced input: peripheral blood. This TCR was sampled from a man aged 50 to 60 in a cohort sampled during active COVID-19. The V call is TRBV9, the J call TRBJ2-3; 8 positions match TRBD2. CDR3 DNA: TGTGCCAGCAGCGCTACTAGCGGAGGGCAGTATTTT. This gives the protein CASSATSGGQYF.